This T cell receptor beta chain was recovered during a study of T cell clonality in common variable immunodeficiency. Study conclusions and caveats: CVID subjects showed higher TCRbeta clonality than healthy controls. Reportedly, TCR beta sequences from common variable immunodeficiency showed fewer deletions and N-nucleotide insertions.

Control and CVID samples contributed equal amounts of genomic DNA. Libraries were prepared by immunoSEQ multiplex PCR; TCRdb keeps only in-frame clonotypes and omits some of them. The sample has about 42,000 clones, none seen only once. Trimming removed 6 bases from V and 3 bases from J; junction bases left unmatched: 3. CDR3 length: 15 residues. CDR1 and CDR2 (germline): ENHRY, SYGVKD. As for this clone: Its target is not known. The read falls 3 residues short of the CDR3 end, and the missing part is taken from the germline J gene.

The chain recombines TRBV10-3 with TRBJ2-1; TRBD1 aligns across 12 bases. The TCR originated in a human donor with common variable immunodeficiency. Sequenced input: peripheral blood mononuclear cells. The CDR3 sequence: CAISGTGGYYNEQFF. CDR3 DNA, as far as it was read: TGTGCCATCAGCGGGACAGGGGGCTACTACAATGAG.